This T cell receptor (beta chain) was captured by sequencing in a study of T-cell memory formation after mild COVID-19. Study results and caveats: There were some responding clones in pre-infection memory, which suggested that cross-reactive memory had joined. SARS-CoV-2 specificity was not confirmed for second-wave clones peaking on day 37.

TCRdb re-called the 5' RACE reads with MiXCR, one entry per CDR3 protein. Of 140,000 or so distinct CDR3 sequences in the sample, over 15% were seen once. CDR3 length: 13 residues. J lost 10 bases, V lost 4 bases, and 10 bases had no gene match. Germline V lookup: CDR1 SQVTM, CDR2 ANQGSEA. Details on this clonotype: What it recognizes is unknown.

The chain joins TRBV29-1 to TRBJ2-1, with 7 bases fitting TRBD2. Material: PBMCs or a T cell subset sorted from them (not recorded which). This clonotype was obtained from an adult woman who had mild COVID-19 (a few samples of this study predate the infection). Cell type and time point are not known. In nucleotides, the CDR3 is TGCAGCGTTGGCGGACTAGTGGGAGGCGAGCAGTTCTTC. It codes for CSVGGLVGGEQFF.